This TCR beta chain emerged from a study of blood T cell repertoires in COVID-19. The assay was immunoSEQ multiplex PCR, and TCRdb's table has in-frame clones only and misses some. The sample lists 300,000 to 350,000 clones, more than 70% occurring once. In Seattle, patients joined the study during active infection and were tracked longitudinally. This TCR was recovered from a woman aged 55-70 years with COVID-19, enrolled during active disease. The sequencing input was peripheral blood.

As DNA, the CDR3 is TGCGCCAGCAGCTTTGGAGATAGCGGTACTAGCACAGATACGCAGTATTTT. Protein sequence: CASSFGDSGTSTDTQYF. The chain employs TRBV5-1 and TRBJ2-3; D possibly corresponds to TRBD2 (6 bases). Trimming cost V 2 bases and J 0 bases, with 16 bases left between them. This CDR3 comprises 17 residues. From germline, CDR1 is SGHRS and CDR2 YFSETQ. The full variable domain, rest sourced from reference TRBV5-1 and TRBJ2-3, is KAGVTQTPRYLIKTRGQQVTLSCSPISGHRSVSWYQQTPGQGLQFLFEYFSETQRNKGNFPGRFSGRQFSNSRSEMNVSTLELGDSALYLCASSFGDSGTSTDTQYFGPGTRLTVL.